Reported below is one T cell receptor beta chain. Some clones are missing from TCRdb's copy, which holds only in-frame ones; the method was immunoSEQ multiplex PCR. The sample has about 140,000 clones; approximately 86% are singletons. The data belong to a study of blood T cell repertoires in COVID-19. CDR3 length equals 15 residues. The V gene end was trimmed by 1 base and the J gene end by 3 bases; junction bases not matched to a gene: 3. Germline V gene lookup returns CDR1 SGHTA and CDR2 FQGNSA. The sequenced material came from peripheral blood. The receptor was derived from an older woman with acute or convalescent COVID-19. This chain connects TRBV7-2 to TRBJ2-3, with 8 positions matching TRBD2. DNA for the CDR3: TGTGCCAGCAGCTTAGGCGGGGGGAGGACAGATACGCAGTATTTT. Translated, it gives CASSLGGGRTDTQYF.